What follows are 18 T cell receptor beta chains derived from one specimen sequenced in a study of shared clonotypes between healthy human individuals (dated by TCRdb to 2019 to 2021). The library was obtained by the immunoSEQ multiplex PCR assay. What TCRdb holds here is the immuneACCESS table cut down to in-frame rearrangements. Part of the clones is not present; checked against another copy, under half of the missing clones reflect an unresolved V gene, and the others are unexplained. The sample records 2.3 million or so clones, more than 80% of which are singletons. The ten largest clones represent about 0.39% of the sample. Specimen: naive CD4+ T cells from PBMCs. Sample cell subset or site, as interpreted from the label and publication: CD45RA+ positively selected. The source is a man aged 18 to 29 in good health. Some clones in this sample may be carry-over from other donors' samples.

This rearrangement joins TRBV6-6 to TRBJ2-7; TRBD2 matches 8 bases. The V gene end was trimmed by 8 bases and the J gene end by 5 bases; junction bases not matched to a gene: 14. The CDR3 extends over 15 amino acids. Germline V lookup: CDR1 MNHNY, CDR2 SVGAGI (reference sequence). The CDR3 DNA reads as TGTGCCAGCGGTGACAGAGACGGGACTAGAGACGAGCAGTACTTC. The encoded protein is CASGDRDGTRDEQYF.

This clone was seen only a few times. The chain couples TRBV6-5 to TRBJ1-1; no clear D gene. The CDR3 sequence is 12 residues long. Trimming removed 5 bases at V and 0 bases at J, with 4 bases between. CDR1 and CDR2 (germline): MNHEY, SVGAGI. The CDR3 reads CASSGVNTEAFF. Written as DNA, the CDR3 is TGTGCCAGCAGTGGGGTGAACACTGAAGCTTTCTTT.

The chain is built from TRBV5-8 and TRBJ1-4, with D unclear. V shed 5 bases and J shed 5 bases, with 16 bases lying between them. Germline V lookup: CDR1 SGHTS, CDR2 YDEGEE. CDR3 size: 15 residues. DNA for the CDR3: TGTGCCAGCAGTCACAACCCTGGAGCGAATGAAAAACTGTTTTTT. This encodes CASSHNPGANEKLFF.

The CDR3, as DNA: TGTGCCAGCGGGGGGGTCTCAACTAATGAAAAACTGTTTTTT. It is translated as CASGGVSTNEKLFF. The chain uses TRBV19 and TRBJ1-4; D perhaps matches TRBD1 (5 bases). The CDR3 is made up of 14 amino acids. V was cut by 9 bases and J by 0 bases, with 11 bases left in between. Germline-derived CDR1 and CDR2 are LNHDA and SQIVND (reference sequence).

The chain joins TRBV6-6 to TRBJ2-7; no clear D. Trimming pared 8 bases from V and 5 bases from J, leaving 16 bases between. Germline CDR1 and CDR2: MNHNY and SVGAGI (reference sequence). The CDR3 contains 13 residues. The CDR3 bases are TGTGCCAGCGGTCTAGTGGGCCACCACGAGCAGTACTTC. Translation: CASGLVGHHEQYF.

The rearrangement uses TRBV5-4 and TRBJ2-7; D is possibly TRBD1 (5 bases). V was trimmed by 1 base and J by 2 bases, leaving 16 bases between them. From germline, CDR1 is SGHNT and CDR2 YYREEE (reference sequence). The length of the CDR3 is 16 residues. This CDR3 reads CASSLPGGQGPYEQYF. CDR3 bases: TGTGCCAGCAGCTTGCCGGGTGGGCAGGGCCCCTACGAGCAGTACTTC.

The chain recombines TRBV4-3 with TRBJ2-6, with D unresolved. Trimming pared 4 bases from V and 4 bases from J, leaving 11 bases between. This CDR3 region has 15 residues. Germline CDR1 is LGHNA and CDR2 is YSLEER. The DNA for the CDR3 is TGCGCCAGCAGCCTTAGATGGGCAGGGGCCAACGTCCTGACTTTC. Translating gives CASSLRWAGANVLTF.

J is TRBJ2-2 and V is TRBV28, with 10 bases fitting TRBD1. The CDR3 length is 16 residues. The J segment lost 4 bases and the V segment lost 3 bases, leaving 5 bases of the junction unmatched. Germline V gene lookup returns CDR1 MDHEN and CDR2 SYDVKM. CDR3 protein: CASSFRGQGFTGELFF. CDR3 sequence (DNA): TGTGCCAGCAGTTTTCGGGGACAGGGGTTCACCGGGGAGCTGTTTTTT. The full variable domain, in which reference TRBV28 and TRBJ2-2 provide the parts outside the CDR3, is DVKVTQSSRYLVKRTGEKVFLECVQDMDHENMFWYRQDPGLGLRLIYFSYDVKMKEKGDIPEGYSVSREKKERFSLILESASTNQTSMYLCASSFRGQGFTGELFFGEGSRLTVL.

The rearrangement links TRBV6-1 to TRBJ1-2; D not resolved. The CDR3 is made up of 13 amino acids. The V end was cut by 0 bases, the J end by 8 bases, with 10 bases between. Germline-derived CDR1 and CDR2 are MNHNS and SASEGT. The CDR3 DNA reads TGTGCCAGCAGTGAAGCCGGCCCGGAGGGCTACACCTTC. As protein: CASSEAGPEGYTF.

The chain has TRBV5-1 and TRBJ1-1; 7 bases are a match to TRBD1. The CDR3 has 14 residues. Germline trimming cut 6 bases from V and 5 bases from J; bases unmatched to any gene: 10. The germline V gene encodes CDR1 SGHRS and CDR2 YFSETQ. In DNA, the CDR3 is TGCGCCAGCACCCCAGGGGGGGCGCGAACTGAAGCTTTCTTT. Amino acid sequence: CASTPGGARTEAFF.

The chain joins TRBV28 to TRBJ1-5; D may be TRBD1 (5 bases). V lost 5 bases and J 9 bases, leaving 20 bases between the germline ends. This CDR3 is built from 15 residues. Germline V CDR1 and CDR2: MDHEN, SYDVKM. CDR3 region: CASSAGTASERPQHF. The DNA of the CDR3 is TGTGCCAGCAGTGCTGGGACGGCCTCCGAGAGGCCCCAGCATTTT.

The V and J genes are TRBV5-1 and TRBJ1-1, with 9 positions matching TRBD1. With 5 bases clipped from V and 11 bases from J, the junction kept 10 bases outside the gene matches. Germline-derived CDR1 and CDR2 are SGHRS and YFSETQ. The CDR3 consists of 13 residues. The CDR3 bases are TGCGCCAGCAGTAGAAATATACAGGGGGCTGCTTTCTTT. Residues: CASSRNIQGAAFF.

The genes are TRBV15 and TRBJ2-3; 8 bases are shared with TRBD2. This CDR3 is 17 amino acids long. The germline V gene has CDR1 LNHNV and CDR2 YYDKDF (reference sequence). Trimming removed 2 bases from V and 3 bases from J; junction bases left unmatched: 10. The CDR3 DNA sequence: TGTGCCACCAGCAGACGTCACGGACTAGCTGGGACAGATACGCAGTATTTT. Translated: CATSRRHGLAGTDTQYF. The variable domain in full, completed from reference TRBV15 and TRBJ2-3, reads DAMVIQNPRYQVTQFGKPVTLSCSQTLNHNVMYWYQQKSSQAPKLLFHYYDKDFNNEADTPDNFQSRRPNTSFCFLDIRSPGLGDTAMYLCATSRRHGLAGTDTQYFGPGTRLTVL.

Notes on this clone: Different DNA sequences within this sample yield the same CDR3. CDR3 DNA sequence: TGTGCCAGCAGCTTGAGGGGGCAAGAGACCCAGTACTTC. Its translation: CASSLRGQETQYF. The chain is built from TRBV7-9 and TRBJ2-5, with a weak D call TRBD1 (6 bases). This CDR3 has 13 residues. In germline, CDR1 is SEHNR, CDR2 FQNEAQ (reference sequence). Trimming left V 3 bases short and J 2 bases short, with 7 bases between.

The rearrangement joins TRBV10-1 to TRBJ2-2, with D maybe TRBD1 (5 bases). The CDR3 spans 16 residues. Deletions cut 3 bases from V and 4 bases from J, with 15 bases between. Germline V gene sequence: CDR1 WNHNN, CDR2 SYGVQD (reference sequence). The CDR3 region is CASSDQRGGSTGELFF. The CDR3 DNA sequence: TGCGCCAGCAGTGACCAAAGGGGTGGCAGCACCGGGGAGCTGTTTTTT.

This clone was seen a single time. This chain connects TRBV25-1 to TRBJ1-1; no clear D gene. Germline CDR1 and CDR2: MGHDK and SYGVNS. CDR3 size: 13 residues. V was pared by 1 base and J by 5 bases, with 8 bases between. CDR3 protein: CASSEFLGTEAFF. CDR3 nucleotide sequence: TGTGCCAGCAGTGAATTTCTGGGGACTGAAGCTTTCTTT.

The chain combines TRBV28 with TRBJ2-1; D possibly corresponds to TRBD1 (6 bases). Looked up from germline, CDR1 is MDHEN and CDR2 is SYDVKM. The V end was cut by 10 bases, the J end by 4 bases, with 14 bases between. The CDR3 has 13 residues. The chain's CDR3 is CATQPTGYNEQFF. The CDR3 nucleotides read TGTGCCACACAACCGACAGGATACAATGAGCAGTTCTTC.

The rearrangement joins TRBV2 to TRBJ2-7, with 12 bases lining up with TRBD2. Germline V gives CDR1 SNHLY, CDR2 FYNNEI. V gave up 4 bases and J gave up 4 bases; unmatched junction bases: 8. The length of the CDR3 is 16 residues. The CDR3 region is CASSGLTSGSWYEQYF. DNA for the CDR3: TGTGCCAGCAGTGGTTTGACTAGCGGGAGTTGGTACGAGCAGTACTTC.